The 24 T cell receptor beta chains below were found in one sample sequenced in a study of CD8+ T cells in alopecia areata. It was cDNA, reverse transcribed from extracted RNA, that served as the sequencing template. Produced via immunoSEQ multiplex PCR; TCRdb's table is partial and in-frame only. The sample includes about 300,000 clones, none of them occurring once. After pooling, cutaneous lymph node cells were sorted with CD4, CD8alpha, NKG2D, NKG2ACE and other markers. The source material was CD4+ T cells sorted from a lymph node. All receptors derive from a C3H/HeJ mouse with alopecia areata. Mouse MHC haplotype: H2-k.

This clone was recorded a few times. These gene names are mouse names. Coverage ceases 4 residues before the CDR3 finishes, and the germline J gene fills in the end. The rearrangement uses TRBV5 and TRBJ2-4; 14 positions agree with TRBD2. The CDR3 totals 17 residues. Germline CDR1 reads LGHNA; CDR2 reads YNLKQL (reference sequence). The ends lost 4 bases at V and 1 base at J; junction bases unmatched: 4. CDR3 DNA, as far as it was read: TGTGCCAGCAGCCGTGGGACTGGGGGGGCTGGTCAAAAC. Translated: CASSRGTGGAGQN. The whole CDR3 sequence is CASSRGTGGAGQNTLYF.

This clone was seen many times. Mouse gene names apply. The CDR3 end falls 4 residues outside the read, so it is completed with the germline J gene. The same CDR3 arises from other DNA sequences in this sample as well. The chain joins TRBV17 to TRBJ2-3; D may be TRBD2 (6 bases). The germline gives CDR1 MNHDT, CDR2 YYDKIL. Trimming took off 3 bases at V and 0 bases at J, with 10 bases between the two ends. The CDR3 length is 15 residues. The CDR3 region is CASSSWGSSAETLYF. CDR3 DNA (partial): TGTGCTAGCAGTAGTTGGGGGTCTAGTGCAGAA. The full variable domain, with the rest looked up from reference TRBV17 and TRBJ2-3, is DTTVKQNPRYKLARVGKPVNLICSQTMNHDTMYWYQKKPNQAPKLLLFYYDKILNREADTFEKFQSSRPNNSFCSLYIGSAGLEYSAMYLCASSSWGSSAETLYFGSGTRLTVL.

In this sample, this clone turned up a few times. Mouse gene names and germline throughout. This CDR3 is CASSRDKTNSDYTF. The CDR3 DNA, read in part, is TGTGCCAGCAGTCGGGACAAAACAAACTCC. The V call is TRBV13-3, the J call TRBJ1-2, with D perhaps matching TRBD1 (6 bases). The read comes to an end 4 residues before the CDR3 does, leaving the germline J gene to fill in the end. CDR1 and CDR2 (germline): NNHDY, SYVADS. V was clipped by 4 bases and J by 0 bases, with 10 bases between them. The CDR3 has 14 amino acids.

Comments on this clone: Gene names denote mouse genes. The read finishes 4 residues shy of the CDR3 end, and the germline J gene is used to complete it. The V gene is TRBV31, the J gene TRBJ2-1, with no clear D. Germline V gene sequence: CDR1 GKSSPN, CDR2 SITVG. The CDR3 is made up of 11 amino acids. The sequenced part of the CDR3 DNA is TGTGCCTGGAGCTCCCTCGCT. The encoded protein is CAWSSLA. The entire CDR3 is CAWSSLAEQFF.

On this clone itself: All gene names here are mouse names. The sequenced fragment ends 4 residues before the CDR3 boundary, so the rest is inferred from the germline J gene. The chain recombines TRBV17 with TRBJ2-7; D might be TRBD2 (7 bases). The germline V gene encodes CDR1 MNHDT and CDR2 YYDKIL. The CDR3 length is 15 residues. The CDR3 loop reads CASSRDRGGRDEQYF. The DNA read from the CDR3 is TGTGCTAGCAGTAGAGATCGTGGGGGGCGCGAT.

Of note for this clone: These gene names are mouse names. The missing CDR3 end, 4 residues past where the read stops, is filled in from the germline J gene. The J gene is TRBJ2-2, the V gene TRBV13-3, with 7 positions matching TRBD1. V was clipped by 5 bases and J by 4 bases; unmatched bases: 5. The CDR3 runs 14 residues. Germline V gene lookup returns CDR1 NNHDY and CDR2 SYVADS. The CDR3 here is CASRVTGTTGQLYF. CDR3 bases read: TGTGCCAGCAGAGTGACAGGGACCACCGGG.

As to this clone: Gene names denote mouse genes. The read gets to within 4 residues of the CDR3 end, and the germline J gene fills in the rest. The rearrangement links TRBV5 to TRBJ2-7; 7 nucleotides agree with TRBD1. Germline V gives CDR1 LGHNA, CDR2 YNLKQL (reference sequence). This CDR3 is built from 14 residues. J lost 2 bases, V lost 3 bases, and 4 bases had no gene match. The sequenced CDR3 bases are TGTGCCAGCAGCCAGGTGGGACAGCCCTAT. This codes for CASSQVGQPY. The CDR3 in its entirety is CASSQVGQPYEQYF.

This clone was seen only a few times. Mouse gene names apply. Read data end 4 residues before the CDR3 end; the end is taken from the germline J gene. The sample has other DNA sequences that encode this CDR3 too. The chain links TRBV13-1 to TRBJ2-4; perhaps TRBD1 as D (6 bases). The CDR3 contains 13 residues. CDR1 and CDR2 (germline): NSHNY, SYGAGN. V dropped 3 bases and J dropped 1 base, with 6 bases sitting between them. The CDR3 sequence is CASSGTGQNTLYF. The sequenced part of the CDR3 DNA is TGTGCCAGCAGTGGGACAGGTCAAAAC.

Regarding this clone: Gene labels here are mouse ones. The read finishes 4 residues shy of the CDR3 end, and the germline J gene is used to complete it. Other DNA variants within this sample encode the same CDR3. V gene TRBV13-2 combines with J gene TRBJ2-3; D is possibly TRBD1 (5 bases). The germline V and J ends were trimmed by 3 bases and 0 bases, with 5 bases remaining between them. The CDR3 contains 13 residues. Germline CDR1 is NNHNN and CDR2 is SYGAGS (reference sequence). The covered CDR3 bases are TGTGCCAGCGGTGGACAGAGTGCAGAA. It encodes CASGGQSAE. The entire CDR3 reads CASGGQSAETLYF.

This clone was detected a few times. The gene names given are mouse names. The read ends 4 residues shy of where the CDR3 ends; the end is completed using the germline J gene. V is TRBV31 and J is TRBJ2-3; 8 nucleotides align to TRBD2. Per the germline V gene, CDR1 is GKSSPN and CDR2 is SITVG. There are 15 residues in the CDR3. J lost 2 bases, V lost 0 bases, and 4 bases had no gene match. The CDR3 here is CAWSLYGGDAETLYF. CDR3 DNA (partial): TGTGCCTGGAGTCTTTATGGGGGGGATGCAGAA.

As concerns this clone: The listed genes are named as in mouse. The observed sequence ends 4 residues before the CDR3 terminus, with the missing tail filled in from the germline J gene. In the same sample, other DNA sequences code for this CDR3. The chain joins TRBV13-1 to TRBJ2-1; 8 nucleotides agree with TRBD1. The CDR3 totals 13 residues. Germline V gene sequence: CDR1 NSHNY, CDR2 SYGAGN. CDR3 bases read: TGTGCCAGCAGTGATGCAGGGGGCGCT. Protein sequence: CASSDAGGA. The whole CDR3 is CASSDAGGAEQFF.

This clone showed up many times. Gene names refer to mouse genes. The CDR3 end is not reached by the read, which stops 4 residues before it; the germline J gene fills it in. The sample contains more than one DNA sequence encoding this CDR3. The rearrangement links TRBV13-1 to TRBJ2-5; TRBD1 matches 7 bases. Germline V gene data show CDR1 as NSHNY and CDR2 as SYGAGN. The CDR3 runs 13 residues. V was pared by 3 bases and J by 2 bases, with 0 bases of the junction left unmatched. Partial CDR3 DNA: TGTGCCAGCAGTGCAGGGGGCCAAGAC. It specifies CASSAGGQD. The whole CDR3 protein is CASSAGGQDTQYF.

The table lists this clone with a few counts. The gene names given are mouse names. The sequence runs out 4 residues before the end of the CDR3; the remainder is reconstructed from the germline J gene. The chain uses TRBV19 and TRBJ2-3; TRBD1 matches 7 bases. J lost 0 bases, V lost 2 bases, and 3 bases had no gene match. The germline V gene encodes CDR1 FNHDT and CDR2 SITEND (reference sequence). The CDR3 runs to 15 residues. The covered CDR3 bases are TGTGCCAGCAGTATGGGGACAGCTAGTGCAGAA. Translation: CASSMGTASAE. The complete CDR3 sequence is CASSMGTASAETLYF.

This clone was seen only a few times. Genes here carry mouse names. The read gets to within 4 residues of the CDR3 end, and the germline J gene fills in the rest. V usage is TRBV19 and J usage is TRBJ2-7; TRBD1 matches at 11 bases. The CDR3 consists of 15 residues. Germline CDR1 and CDR2: FNHDT and SITEND (reference sequence). After removal of 3 bases from V and 3 bases from J, the junction contained 5 bases not matched to a gene. CDR3 sequence reads: CASSTTGTGGYEQYF. The part of the CDR3 DNA that was read is TGTGCCAGCAGTACCACCGGGACAGGGGGCTAT.

This clone was picked up many times. Gene names are the mouse ones. The read ends 4 residues shy of where the CDR3 ends; the end is completed using the germline J gene. The V call is TRBV17, the J call TRBJ2-1; 7 nucleotides match TRBD2. V was clipped by 2 bases and J by 4 bases; unmatched bases: 2. CDR3 size: 14 residues. In germline, CDR1 is MNHDT, CDR2 YYDKIL. CDR3 sequence reads: CASSRMGGYAEQFF. The part of the CDR3 DNA that was read is TGTGCTAGCAGTAGAATGGGGGGTTATGCT.

This clone was counted a few times. Germline and genes here are mouse. The DNA ends 4 residues before the CDR3 does, and the rest of the CDR3 is filled in from the germline J gene. V is TRBV29 and J is TRBJ2-5; 11 bases line up with TRBD1. This CDR3 comprises 14 residues. Germline values: CDR1 MSHET, CDR2 SYDVDS. CDR3 DNA (partial): TGTGCTAGCCGCGGGACAGGGGGAAGGGAC. Translating it yields CASRGTGGRD. In full, the CDR3 is CASRGTGGRDTQYF. Complete variable domain (other parts from reference TRBV29 and TRBJ2-5): DMKVTQMPRYLIKRMGENVLLECGQDMSHETMYWYRQDPGLGLQLIYISYDVDSNSEGDIPKGYRVSRKKREHFSLILDSAKTNQTSVYFCASRGTGGRDTQYFGPGTRLLVL.

In this sample, this clone turned up a few times. The gene names here belong to mouse. The CDR3 end falls 4 residues outside the read, so it is completed with the germline J gene. This sequence joins TRBV17 and TRBJ2-7; TRBD1 might be the D (5 bases). The CDR3 runs 11 residues. Per germline, CDR1 MNHDT and CDR2 YYDKIL. CDR3 residues: CASSTTDEQYF. The sequenced part of the CDR3 DNA is TGTGCTAGCAGCACGACAGAT.

In its sample, this clone was seen many times. The genes and germline here are from mouse. At the DNA level, this CDR3 is encoded by other sequences in the same sample as well. Here the CDR3 reads CASRKQGANSDYTF. CDR3 DNA (partial): TGTGCCAGCAGGAAGCAGGGGGCGAACTCC. The chain carries TRBV13-3 and TRBJ1-2; TRBD1 matches 8 bases. With the read ending 4 residues before the CDR3 end, the germline J gene is used to fill in that end. This CDR3 comprises 14 residues. V lost 5 bases and J lost 2; bases outside the gene matches: 5. The germline V gene has CDR1 NNHDY and CDR2 SYVADS.

On this clone: Given a much more abundant clone one base away, this may be a read error. The germline and genes are mouse ones. The part of the CDR3 DNA that was read is TGCACCTGCAGTGCAGGGGACATA. Amino acids: CTCSAGDI. The full CDR3 protein reads CTCSAGDIEVFF. The V call is TRBV1, the J call TRBJ1-1; a weak D match, TRBD1 (6 bases). Sequencing ends 4 residues short of the CDR3 end; the germline J gene provides the rest. This CDR3 spans 12 amino acids. From germline, CDR1 is NSQYPW and CDR2 LRSPGD (reference sequence).

On this clone itself: Gene names and germline match the mouse. The read terminates 4 residues ahead of where the CDR3 ends, so the germline J gene completes it. V usage is TRBV13-1 and J usage is TRBJ2-1, with TRBD2 as a possible D gene (6 bases). Trimming left V 2 bases short and J 5 bases short, with 14 bases between. This CDR3 is built from 15 residues. From germline, CDR1 is NSHNY and CDR2 SYGAGN. Incomplete CDR3 DNA: TGTGCCAGCAGTGAAGGATGGGGGAAGGATGCT. This gives the protein CASSEGWGKDA. The CDR3 in its entirety is CASSEGWGKDAEQFF.

In this sample, this clone turned up a few times. Any gene name here is a mouse gene name. The read gets to within 4 residues of the CDR3 end, and the germline J gene fills in the rest. J is TRBJ1-1 and V is TRBV1, with TRBD1 identical over 9 bases. Trimming removed 3 bases from V and 4 bases from J; junction bases left unmatched: 3. This CDR3 is 14 amino acids long. Per the germline V gene, CDR1 is NSQYPW and CDR2 is LRSPGD (reference sequence). This CDR3 reads CTCSARTGVTEVFF. The sequenced CDR3 bases are TGCACCTGCAGTGCTAGGACAGGGGTCACA.

As to this clone: All gene names here are mouse names. The read ends 3 residues early relative to the CDR3; the germline J gene fills the gap. The V call is TRBV13-3, the J call TRBJ1-6; 7 bases line up with TRBD1. TRBJ1-6 is labeled an ORF, and its function is uncertain. The CDR3 runs to 16 residues. The V and J ends lost 4 bases and 2 bases, in that order; junction bases with no gene match: 6. CDR1 and CDR2 from the germline V gene are NNHDY and SYVADS. The CDR3 loop reads CASSPWDRPYNSPLYF. The CDR3 bases that were read are TGTGCCAGCAGTCCTTGGGACAGACCCTATAATTCGCCC.

In this sample, this clone turned up a few times. The gene names here belong to mouse. The CDR3 goes on 4 residues after the read ends, and that part is filled in from the germline J gene. V usage is TRBV5 and J usage is TRBJ2-3; 9 bases agree with TRBD1. Per the germline V gene, CDR1 is LGHNA and CDR2 is YNLKQL (reference sequence). Trimming at V came to 4 bases and at J to 0 bases, leaving 2 bases not matched to a gene. This CDR3 has 15 residues. Partial CDR3 DNA: TGTGCCAGCAGCCCCGACAGGGGGAGTGCAGAA. This codes for CASSPDRGSAE. The whole CDR3 reads CASSPDRGSAETLYF.

In its sample, this clone was seen a few times. The gene symbols are mouse symbols. The read finishes 4 residues shy of the CDR3 end, and the germline J gene is used to complete it. The V gene is TRBV13-2, the J gene TRBJ2-2, with 7 bases aligning to TRBD2. V gave up 2 bases and J gave up 4 bases; unmatched junction bases: 2. The CDR3 is 14 amino acids. Germline V gene data show CDR1 as NNHNN and CDR2 as SYGAGS (reference sequence). The chain's CDR3 is CASGELGGTGQLYF. The sequenced CDR3 bases are TGTGCCAGCGGTGAATTGGGGGGCACCGGG.